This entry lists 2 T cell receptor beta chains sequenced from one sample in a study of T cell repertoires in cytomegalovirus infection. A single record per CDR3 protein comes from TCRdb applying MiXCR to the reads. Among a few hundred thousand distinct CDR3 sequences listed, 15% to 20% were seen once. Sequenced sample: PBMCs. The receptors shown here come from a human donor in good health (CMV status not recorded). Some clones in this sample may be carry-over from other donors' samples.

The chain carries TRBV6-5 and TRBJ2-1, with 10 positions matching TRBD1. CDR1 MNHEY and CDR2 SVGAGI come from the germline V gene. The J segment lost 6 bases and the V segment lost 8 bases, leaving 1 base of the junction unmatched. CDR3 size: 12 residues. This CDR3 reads CASGTGVNEQFF. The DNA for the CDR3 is TGTGCCAGCGGGACAGGGGTCAATGAGCAGTTCTTC.

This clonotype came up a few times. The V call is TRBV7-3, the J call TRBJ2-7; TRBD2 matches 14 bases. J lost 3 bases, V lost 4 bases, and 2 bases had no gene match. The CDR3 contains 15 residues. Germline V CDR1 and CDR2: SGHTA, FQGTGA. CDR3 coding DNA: TGTGCCAGCAGCTATGGGACTAGCGGGAGCTACGAGCAGTACTTC. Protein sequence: CASSYGTSGSYEQYF.